The source of this T cell receptor (beta chain) is a study of cytomegalovirus exposure and HLA in healthy donors. Points from the study as a whole: Several of the most significant clusters were apparently associated with common viral pathogens in a later analysis. Serostatus for CMV was the only available immune exposure information. Later work showed greater clonal expansion in HLA-associated TCR beta chains than in equally common others.

All donors participated as healthy donors of bone marrow. Worth noting for this clone: Its cognate antigen is unknown.

Primers included in the PCR were 60 Vbeta and 13 Jbeta primers. Generated by immunoSEQ multiplex PCR, the TCRdb table keeps only in-frame clones and is missing some. Among under 140,000 clones, about 73% were seen once, and the ten largest hold under 1.5%. Sequenced: PBMCs. The source of this sequence is a woman aged 30 to 39 in good health and CMV-seronegative.

Written as DNA, the CDR3 is TGCAGCGTTGCCCAGTCCGGGGGGAAGGGGACTGAAGCTTTCTTT. This translates into CSVAQSGGKGTEAFF. This rearrangement joins TRBV29-1 to TRBJ1-1; the D gene is possibly TRBD1 (5 bases). The CDR3 contains 15 residues. Trimming removed 4 bases at V and 5 bases at J, with 20 bases between. Germline V CDR1 and CDR2: SQVTM, ANQGSEA. Full variable domain (outside the CDR3, taken from reference TRBV29-1 and TRBJ1-1): SAVISQKPSRDICQRGTSLTIQCQVDSQVTMMFWYRQQPGQSLTLIATANQGSEATYESGFVIDKFPISRPNLTFSTLTVSNMSPEDSSIYLCSVAQSGGKGTEAFFGQGTRLTVV.